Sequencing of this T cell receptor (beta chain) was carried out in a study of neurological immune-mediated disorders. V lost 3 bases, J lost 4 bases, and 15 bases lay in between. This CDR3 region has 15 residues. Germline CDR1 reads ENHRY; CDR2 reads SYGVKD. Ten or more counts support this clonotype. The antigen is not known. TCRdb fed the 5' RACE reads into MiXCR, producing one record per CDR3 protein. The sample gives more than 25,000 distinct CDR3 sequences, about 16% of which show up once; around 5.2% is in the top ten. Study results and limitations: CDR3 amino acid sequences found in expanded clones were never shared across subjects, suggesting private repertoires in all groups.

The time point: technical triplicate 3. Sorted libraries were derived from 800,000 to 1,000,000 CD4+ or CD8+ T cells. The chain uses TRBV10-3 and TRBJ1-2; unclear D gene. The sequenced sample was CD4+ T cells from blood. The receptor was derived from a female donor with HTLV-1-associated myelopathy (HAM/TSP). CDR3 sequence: CAISDSAPERYGYTF. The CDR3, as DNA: TGTGCCATCAGTGACTCCGCGCCGGAGCGCTATGGCTACACCTTC.